This T cell receptor beta chain is drawn from a study of shared clonotypes between healthy human individuals. The CDR3 loop spans 13 amino acids. Losses at the gene ends were 4 bases for V and 6 bases for J; bases not matched to a gene: 4. Germline CDR1 and CDR2: SQVTM and ANQGSEA. The study's findings and limits: Sampling involved blood alone; tissue repertoires likely differ.

It was at deep level that the assay was run. Profiled with immunoSEQ multiplex PCR; TCRdb holds only in-frame clones, not every one. Among over 300,000 clones listed, 87% were seen once. A note on this clone: Its target is not known.

Sequences were obtained from memory CD8+ T cells sorted from blood. As to subset: CD45RO+ cells pooled with CCR7-negative TemRA cells. The sequence was collected from a man in his late teens or twenties in good health. V and J are TRBV29-1 and TRBJ2-2, with TRBD1 matching 8 bases. CDR3 in DNA: TGCAGCGTTGCGCCAGGGGGCCCCGGGGAGCTGTTTTTT. This sequence encodes CSVAPGGPGELFF.